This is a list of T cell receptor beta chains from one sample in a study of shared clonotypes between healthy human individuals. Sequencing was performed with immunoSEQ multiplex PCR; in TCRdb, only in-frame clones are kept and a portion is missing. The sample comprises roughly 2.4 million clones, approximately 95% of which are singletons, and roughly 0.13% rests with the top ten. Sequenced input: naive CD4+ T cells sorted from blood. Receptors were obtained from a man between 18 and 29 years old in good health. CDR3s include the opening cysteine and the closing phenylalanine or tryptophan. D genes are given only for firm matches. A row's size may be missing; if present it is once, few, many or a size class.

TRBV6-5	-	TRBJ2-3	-	CASSYRGNEYF	TGTGCCAGCAGTTACCGGGGGAACGAGTATTTT
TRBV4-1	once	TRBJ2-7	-	CASSQDQRSSYEQYF	TGCGCCAGCAGCCAAGATCAGAGGAGCTCCTACGAGCAGTACTTC
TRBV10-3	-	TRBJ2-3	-	CAISGLGYSTDTQYF	TGTGCCATCAGTGGATTGGGATACTCCACAGATACGCAGTATTTT
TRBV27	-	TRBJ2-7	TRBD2	CASSLGTSGSYEQYF	TGTGCCAGCAGTTTAGGGACTAGCGGCTCCTACGAGCAGTACTTC
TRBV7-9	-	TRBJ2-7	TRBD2	CASSLGLGVLAGDEQYF	TGTGCCAGCAGCTTAGGTCTCGGTGTGCTAGCGGGAGACGAGCAGTACTTC
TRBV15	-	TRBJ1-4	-	CAVAGAGNEKLFF	TGTGCCGTCGCGGGGGCAGGTAATGAAAAACTGTTTTTT
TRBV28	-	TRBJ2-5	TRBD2	CASGLAGAGETQYF	TGTGCCAGCGGGCTAGCGGGGGCCGGGGAGACCCAGTACTTC
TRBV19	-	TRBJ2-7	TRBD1	CASSTAGGEQYF	TGTGCCAGTAGTACCGCAGGGGGCGAGCAGTACTTC
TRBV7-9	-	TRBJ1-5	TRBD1	CASSFSRQGDWEPQHF	TGTGCCAGCAGCTTTTCGAGACAGGGGGACTGGGAGCCCCAGCATTTT
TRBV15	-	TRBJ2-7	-	CATSRAMRSSYEQYF	TGTGCCACCAGCAGAGCAATGAGGAGCTCCTACGAGCAGTACTTC
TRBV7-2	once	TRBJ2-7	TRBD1	CASSPSGQGFYEQYF	TGTGCCAGCAGCCCGTCCGGACAGGGGTTCTACGAGCAGTACTTC
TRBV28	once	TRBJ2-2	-	CASSVPTGASNTGELFF	TGTGCCAGCAGTGTCCCGACGGGGGCCTCGAACACCGGGGAGCTGTTTTTT
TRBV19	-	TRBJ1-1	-	CASSIRGATGTVRNTEAFF	TGTGCCAGTAGTATCCGGGGGGCCACAGGAACGGTCAGGAACACTGAAGCTTTCTTT
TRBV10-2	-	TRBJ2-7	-	CASGDREQRYEQYF	TGCGCCAGCGGGGACCGGGAACAGCGTTACGAGCAGTACTTC
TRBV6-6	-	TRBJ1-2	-	CAIPSVGYGYTF	TGTGCCATTCCGTCCGTGGGCTATGGCTACACCTTC
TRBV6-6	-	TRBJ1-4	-	CASRWGEEKLFF	TGTGCCAGCAGGTGGGGGGAGGAAAAACTGTTTTTT
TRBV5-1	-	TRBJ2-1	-	CASSLSGGSYNEQFF	TGCGCCAGCAGCTTGTCCGGGGGCTCCTACAATGAGCAGTTCTTC
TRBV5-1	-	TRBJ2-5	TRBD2	CASSPYPSGRETQYF	TGCGCCAGCAGCCCCTATCCTAGCGGGAGGGAGACCCAGTACTTC
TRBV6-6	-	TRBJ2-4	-	CASSYSIREAKNIQYF	TGTGCCAGCAGTTACTCGATCAGGGAGGCCAAAAACATTCAGTACTTC
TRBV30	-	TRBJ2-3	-	CACAPSGTDTQYF	TGTGCCTGTGCCCCCTCGGGCACAGATACGCAGTATTTT
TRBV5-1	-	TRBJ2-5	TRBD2	CASPPLAGGTQETQYF	TGCGCCAGTCCTCCACTAGCGGGGGGGACCCAAGAGACCCAGTACTTC
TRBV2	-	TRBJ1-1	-	CASSMGGLEAFF	TGTGCCAGCAGTATGGGGGGGCTTGAAGCTTTCTTT
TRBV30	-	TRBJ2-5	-	CAWSVAGWGTQYF	TGTGCCTGGAGTGTGGCCGGATGGGGGACCCAGTACTTC
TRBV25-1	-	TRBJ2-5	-	CASRPLAGETQYF	TGTGCCAGCAGACCTTTAGCCGGAGAGACCCAGTACTTC